A selection of T cell receptor beta chains follows, all from one sample in a study of cytomegalovirus exposure and HLA in healthy donors. Some clones are missing from TCRdb's copy, which holds only in-frame ones; the method was immunoSEQ multiplex PCR. The table has just over 65,000 clones, around 97% seen once. Material for sequencing was PBMCs. The origin of the receptors is a woman aged 18-29 years in good health and CMV-seropositive. Both conserved end residues are part of each CDR3. Fields, in order: clone size, D gene, V gene, J gene, CDR3 protein, CDR3 DNA. The D gene is left open where the match is weak. Part of the rows lack a size; the others show once, few, many or a class for expanded clones.

NA,NA,TRBV6-6,TRBJ1-3,CASSYGGSGNTIYF,TGTGCCAGCAGTTATGGAGGCTCTGGAAACACCATATATTTT
once,TRBD1,TRBV5-4,TRBJ2-2,CASSLVARGSGELFF,TGTGCCAGCAGCTTGGTAGCCAGGGGGTCCGGGGAGCTGTTTTTT
NA,TRBD2,TRBV27,TRBJ2-7,CASSMIAGSEQYF,TGTGCCAGCAGTATGATAGCGGGAAGCGAGCAGTACTTC
NA,TRBD1,TRBV9,TRBJ1-2,CASSGGQGALYGYTF,TGTGCCAGCAGCGGGGGACAGGGGGCTCTCTATGGCTACACCTTC
NA,TRBD2,TRBV9,TRBJ2-1,CASSVGAGGPSYEQFF,TGTGCCAGCAGCGTAGGGGCGGGAGGGCCTAGTTATGAGCAGTTCTTC
NA,TRBD1,TRBV6-1,TRBJ1-3,CASSGPQGASGNTIYF,TGTGCCAGCAGTGGCCCGCAGGGGGCAAGTGGAAACACCATATATTTT
NA,NA,TRBV9,TRBJ2-7,CASSVGTSGVDYEQYF,TGTGCCAGCAGCGTAGGCACCTCAGGGGTTGACTACGAGCAGTACTTC
NA,TRBD2,TRBV5-8,TRBJ2-3,CASSFERGGGSTDTQYF,TGTGCCAGCAGCTTCGAGCGGGGAGGAGGAAGTACAGATACGCAGTATTTT
once,NA,TRBV28,TRBJ1-4,CASLPGGGNEKLFF,TGTGCCAGCCTTCCCGGGGGAGGGAATGAAAAACTGTTTTTT
NA,NA,TRBV6-5,TRBJ2-7,CASTRTYEQYF,TGTGCCAGCACTAGAACCTACGAGCAGTACTTC
NA,TRBD2,TRBV4-1,TRBJ2-2,CASSFGGGRMNTGELFF,TGCGCCAGCAGCTTCGGTGGCGGGAGGATGAACACCGGGGAGCTGTTTTTT
NA,NA,TRBV11-2,TRBJ1-1,CASSLDLAGEGKNTEAFF,TGTGCCAGCAGCTTAGATCTGGCCGGAGAGGGAAAGAACACTGAAGCTTTCTTT